What follows are 21 T cell receptor beta chains derived from one specimen sequenced in a study of cytomegalovirus exposure and HLA in healthy donors. A multiplex PCR was run with 60 Vbeta primers and 13 Jbeta primers. TCRdb keeps only in-frame clones here, not all; method: immunoSEQ multiplex PCR. The data include roughly 84,000 clones; the top ten clones carry 0.58%. The specimen was PBMCs. The receptors stem from a man in his fifties or sixties in good health and CMV-seronegative.

The rearrangement links TRBV15 to TRBJ2-7; D might be TRBD1 (6 bases). V lost 0 bases and J 2 bases, leaving 11 bases between the germline ends. CDR3 size: 15 residues. CDR1 and CDR2 from the germline V gene are LNHNV and YYDKDF (reference sequence). The CDR3 is CATSRDPQGTYEQYF. CDR3 coding DNA: TGTGCCACCAGCAGAGATCCCCAGGGGACCTACGAGCAGTACTTC.

The rearrangement joins TRBV5-4 to TRBJ1-1; 8 bases are a match to TRBD1. The CDR3 runs to 14 residues. Trimming removed 2 bases from V and 9 bases from J; junction bases left unmatched: 9. Germline CDR1 reads SGHNT; CDR2 reads YYREEE (reference sequence). CDR3: CASSFGQGLTKAFF. The CDR3, as DNA: TGTGCCAGCAGCTTCGGACAGGGCCTTACAAAAGCTTTCTTT. Complete variable domain (other parts from reference TRBV5-4 and TRBJ1-1): ETGVTQSPTHLIKTRGQQVTLRCSSQSGHNTVSWYQQALGQGPQFIFQYYREEENGRGNFPPRFSGLQFPNYSSELNVNALELDDSALYLCASSFGQGLTKAFFGQGTRLTVV.

The chain links TRBV6-5 to TRBJ2-7; D not resolved. The CDR3 sequence is 12 residues long. Germline V lookup: CDR1 MNHEY, CDR2 SVGAGI. V lost 7 bases and J lost 2, with 9 bases in between. The CDR3 loop is CASIDTTYEQYF. The CDR3 DNA is TGTGCCAGCATCGACACCACCTACGAGCAGTACTTC.

The chain joins TRBV10-3 to TRBJ2-5; D is perhaps TRBD2 (7 bases). CDR3 size: 14 residues. Deletions cut 6 bases from V and 1 base from J, with 12 bases between. CDR1 and CDR2 (germline): ENHRY, SYGVKD. The CDR3 DNA reads as TGTGCCATCAGCCGCGGGGGCCCCCAAGAGACCCAGTACTTC. Amino acid sequence: CAISRGGPQETQYF.

The CDR3: CATSSGGLASGETQYF. Written as DNA, the CDR3 is TGTGCCACCAGCAGTGGGGGACTAGCGTCGGGAGAGACCCAGTACTTC. This chain connects TRBV15 to TRBJ2-5; 10 bases align to TRBD2. Trimming took 3 bases from V and 4 from J; bases not matched to a gene: 8. Germline CDR1 is LNHNV and CDR2 is YYDKDF (reference sequence). The length of the CDR3 is 16 residues.

The gene calls are TRBV7-6 and TRBJ1-1; maybe TRBD1 (6 bases). This CDR3 spans 13 amino acids. With 5 bases removed from V and 3 bases from J, the gap between germline ends came to 10 bases. The V gene's germline CDR1 is SGHVS and CDR2 FNYEAQ. DNA of the CDR3: TGTGCCAGCAGCCTCAACAGGGACACTGAAGCTTTCTTT. It codes for CASSLNRDTEAFF.

The chain combines TRBV5-1 with TRBJ2-5; 9 bases fit TRBD1. This CDR3 has 15 amino acids. Germline CDR1 is SGHRS and CDR2 is YFSETQ. Germline trimming cut 0 bases from V and 2 bases from J; bases unmatched to any gene: 2. The CDR3 nucleotides read TGCGCCAGCAGCTTGGGGGGACAGGGACAAGAGACCCAGTACTTC. Translation gives CASSLGGQGQETQYF.

The genes are TRBV6-1 and TRBJ1-1, with D unclear. This CDR3 comprises 13 residues. V gave up 2 bases and J gave up 3 bases, with 7 bases separating them. Germline V gene data show CDR1 as MNHNS and CDR2 as SASEGT. Here the CDR3 reads CASSERGDTEAFF. The CDR3 DNA reads TGTGCCAGCAGTGAAAGAGGAGACACTGAAGCTTTCTTT.

The V gene is TRBV5-4, the J gene TRBJ2-1, with D possibly TRBD2 on 5 matching bases. CDR1 and CDR2 (germline): SGHNT, YYREEE (reference sequence). Trimming cost V 4 bases and J 4 bases, with 15 bases left between them. The CDR3 runs 15 residues. CDR3 nucleotide sequence: TGTGCCAGCAGCACCGGGGTGTCGGGTTACAATGAGCAGTTCTTC. Residues: CASSTGVSGYNEQFF. Full variable domain (missing parts from reference TRBV5-4 and TRBJ2-1): ETGVTQSPTHLIKTRGQQVTLRCSSQSGHNTVSWYQQALGQGPQFIFQYYREEENGRGNFPPRFSGLQFPNYSSELNVNALELDDSALYLCASSTGVSGYNEQFFGPGTRLTVL.

The gene calls are TRBV2 and TRBJ2-7, with 7 bases identical to TRBD1. Per germline, CDR1 SNHLY and CDR2 FYNNEI. The V segment lost 3 bases and the J segment 2 bases; nucleotides outside the gene matches: 4. The CDR3 loop spans 14 amino acids. The CDR3 coding sequence is TGTGCCAGCAGTGACTTTCAGGGGGCCTACGAGCAGTACTTC. This codes for CASSDFQGAYEQYF.

The gene calls are TRBV9 and TRBJ2-2; 11 bases line up with TRBD2. Trimming at V came to 2 bases and at J to 8 bases, leaving 14 bases not matched to a gene. The CDR3 loop spans 18 amino acids. CDR1 is SGDLS and CDR2 is YYNGEE in the germline V gene. CDR3 DNA: TGTGCCAGCAGCGTTCGTTCTAGCGGGGGGACGTCCGGAGGGGAGCTGTTTTTT. Residues: CASSVRSSGGTSGGELFF. Supplemented by reference TRBV9 and TRBJ2-2, the full variable domain reads DSGVTQTPKHLITATGQRVTLRCSPRSGDLSVYWYQQSLDQGLQFLIQYYNGEERAKGNILERFSAQQFPDLHSELNLSSLELGDSALYFCASSVRSSGGTSGGELFFGEGSRLTVL.

V is TRBV18 and J is TRBJ2-6; 7 nucleotides align to TRBD1. V trimming: 6 bases; J trimming: 2 bases; junction bases outside the gene matches: 4. The length of the CDR3 is 15 residues. The germline V gene has CDR1 KGHSH and CDR2 LQKENI. Here the CDR3 reads CASSLDRAGANVLTF. For the CDR3, the DNA is TGTGCCAGCTCGCTAGACAGGGCTGGGGCCAACGTCCTGACTTTC.

The rearrangement uses TRBV6-1 and TRBJ1-1; 9 bases align to TRBD1. V shed 3 bases, J shed 6 bases, and the junction held 8 bases outside the gene matches. The CDR3 loop spans 15 amino acids. Germline CDR1 is MNHNS and CDR2 is SASEGT. The CDR3 here is CASSEGTGTWAEAFF. The CDR3 DNA sequence: TGTGCCAGCAGTGAGGGGACAGGGACCTGGGCTGAAGCTTTCTTT.

The V call is TRBV18, the J call TRBJ1-1; D not resolved. The germline V gene encodes CDR1 KGHSH and CDR2 LQKENI. The germline V and J ends were trimmed by 3 bases and 5 bases, with 10 bases remaining between them. CDR3 length: 13 amino acids. CDR3 amino acids: CASSPPSRTEAFF. The CDR3 coding sequence is TGTGCCAGCTCACCCCCTTCGCGGACTGAAGCTTTCTTT.

The chain uses TRBV23-1 and TRBJ1-5; no clear D. TRBV23-1 is treated as an ORF (open reading frame) with a function not yet certain. Trimming stripped 7 bases from V and 9 bases from J, with 10 bases between. The CDR3 runs to 11 residues. The CDR3 coding sequence is TGCGCCAGCAATCCAAGGAGGCCCCAGCATTTT. Amino acids: CASNPRRPQHF.

The chain has TRBV10-1 and TRBJ2-2; 7 bases align to TRBD1. Germline values: CDR1 WNHNN, CDR2 SYGVQD (reference sequence). The ends lost 6 bases at V and 6 bases at J; junction bases unmatched: 10. The CDR3 totals 15 residues. The CDR3 coding sequence is TGCGCCAGCAGGGAGCATGACAGGGCTTCCGGGGAGCTGTTTTTT. It codes for CASREHDRASGELFF.

The chain links TRBV5-1 to TRBJ1-4, with D unclear. The CDR3 has 13 amino acids. V was pared by 4 bases and J by 5 bases, with 9 bases between. Germline CDR1 SGHRS, CDR2 YFSETQ. The CDR3 sequence is CASSEYLNEKLFF. CDR3 bases: TGCGCCAGCAGCGAGTACCTAAATGAAAAACTGTTTTTT.

In the case of this clone: Other nucleotide sequences in the sample specify the same CDR3. This rearrangement joins TRBV18 to TRBJ2-7, with D possibly being TRBD1 (6 bases). This CDR3 comprises 12 residues. Germline V gene sequence: CDR1 KGHSH, CDR2 LQKENI. V lost 4 bases and J lost 4, with 8 bases in between. The CDR3, as DNA: TGTGCCAGCTCACTCGACAGGTACGAGCAGTACTTC. Its protein product is CASSLDRYEQYF.

The chain carries TRBV5-1 and TRBJ1-6; a weak D match, TRBD1 (5 bases). This CDR3 spans 14 amino acids. Germline-derived CDR1 and CDR2 are SGHRS and YFSETQ. Trimming took off 2 bases at V and 6 bases at J, with 9 bases between the two ends. The DNA for the CDR3 is TGCGCCAGCAGCTTCCAGGGAAGTAATTCACCCCTCCACTTT. Protein: CASSFQGSNSPLHF.

The rearrangement joins TRBV18 to TRBJ1-1, with 12 bases matching TRBD1. The CDR3 loop spans 17 amino acids. The V and J ends lost 3 bases and 2 bases, in that order; junction bases with no gene match: 7. Per germline, CDR1 KGHSH and CDR2 LQKENI. The CDR3 is CASSPGQGASLNTEAFF. CDR3 nucleotide sequence: TGTGCCAGCTCACCGGGACAGGGGGCCTCCTTAAACACTGAAGCTTTCTTT.

This chain links TRBV18 with TRBJ2-7, with 8 bases matching TRBD2. The germline V gene encodes CDR1 KGHSH and CDR2 LQKENI. The CDR3 has 17 amino acids. The junction had 11 bases not matched to a gene; V was cut back by 4 bases and J by 0 bases. The CDR3 is CASSLAVGSGVSYEQYF. The CDR3 DNA sequence: TGTGCCAGCTCACTAGCGGTGGGTAGCGGGGTCTCCTACGAGCAGTACTTC.